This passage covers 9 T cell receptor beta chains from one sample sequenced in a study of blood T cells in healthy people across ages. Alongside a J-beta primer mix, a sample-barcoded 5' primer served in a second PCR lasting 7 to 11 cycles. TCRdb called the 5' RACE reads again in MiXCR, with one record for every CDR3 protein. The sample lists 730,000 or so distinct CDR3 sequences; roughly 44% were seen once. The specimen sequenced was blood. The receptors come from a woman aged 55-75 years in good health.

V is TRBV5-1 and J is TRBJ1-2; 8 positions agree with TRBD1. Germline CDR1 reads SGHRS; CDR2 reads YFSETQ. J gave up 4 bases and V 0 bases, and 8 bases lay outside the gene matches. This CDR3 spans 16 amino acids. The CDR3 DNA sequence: TGCGCCAGCAGCTTGGGCCGGGACAGGTTTATCTATGGCTACACCTTC. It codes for CASSLGRDRFIYGYTF.

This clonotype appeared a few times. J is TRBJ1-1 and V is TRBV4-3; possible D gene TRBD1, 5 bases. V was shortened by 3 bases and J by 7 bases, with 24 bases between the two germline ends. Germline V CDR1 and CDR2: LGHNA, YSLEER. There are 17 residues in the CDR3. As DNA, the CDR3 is TGCGCCAGCAGCCAGGGAGGATCGGGGGTTGTAACGGGTGAAGCTTTCTTT. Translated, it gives CASSQGGSGVVTGEAFF.

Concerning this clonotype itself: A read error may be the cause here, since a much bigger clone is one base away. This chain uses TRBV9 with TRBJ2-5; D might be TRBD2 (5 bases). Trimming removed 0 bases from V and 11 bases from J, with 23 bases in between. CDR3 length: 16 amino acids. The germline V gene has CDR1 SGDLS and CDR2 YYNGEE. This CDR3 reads CASSVARTLRGGEQYF. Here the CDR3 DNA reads TGTGCCAGCAGCGTAGCCCGGACTCTACGAGGCGGAGAGCAGTACTTC.

The CDR3 DNA sequence: TGCAGCGCCAGGGTGGGTGCCCCCTACAATGAGCAGTTCTTC. Amino acids: CSARVGAPYNEQFF. This chain joins TRBV29-1 and TRBJ2-1, with a tentative D call TRBD1 (5 bases). This CDR3 contains 14 residues. The ends were cut back, 7 bases at V and 2 bases at J, with 15 bases in the middle. In germline, CDR1 is SQVTM, CDR2 ANQGSEA.

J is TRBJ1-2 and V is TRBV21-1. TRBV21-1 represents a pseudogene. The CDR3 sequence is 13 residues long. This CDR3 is CASSNGAVRGYTF. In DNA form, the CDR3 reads TGTGCCAGCAGCAATGGGGCCGTCCGTGGCTACACCTTC.

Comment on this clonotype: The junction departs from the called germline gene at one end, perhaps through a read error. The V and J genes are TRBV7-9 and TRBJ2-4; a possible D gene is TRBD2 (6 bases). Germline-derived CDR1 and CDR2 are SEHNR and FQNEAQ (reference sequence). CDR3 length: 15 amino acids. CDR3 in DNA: TGTGCCAGCAGCCTAGCCGGGAGCCCCAAAAACATTCAGTACTTC. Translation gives CASSLAGSPKNIQYF. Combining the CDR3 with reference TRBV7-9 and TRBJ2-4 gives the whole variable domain DTGVSQNPRHKITKRGQNVTFRCDPISEHNRLYWYRQTLGQGPEFLTYFQNEAQLEKSRLLSDRFSAERPKGSFSTLEIQRTEQGDSAMYLCASSLAGSPKNIQYFGAGTRLSVL.

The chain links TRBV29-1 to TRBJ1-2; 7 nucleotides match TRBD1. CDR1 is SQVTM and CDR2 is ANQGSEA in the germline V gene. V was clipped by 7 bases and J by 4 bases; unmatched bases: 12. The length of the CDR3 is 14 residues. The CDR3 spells CSALTGRSGYGYTF. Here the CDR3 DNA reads TGCAGCGCTCTGACAGGGAGGTCCGGCTATGGCTACACCTTC.

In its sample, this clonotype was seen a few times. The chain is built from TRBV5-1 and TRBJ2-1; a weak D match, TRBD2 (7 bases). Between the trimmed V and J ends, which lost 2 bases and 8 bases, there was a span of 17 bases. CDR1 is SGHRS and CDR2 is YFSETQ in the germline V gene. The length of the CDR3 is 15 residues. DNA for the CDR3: TGCGCCAGCAGCTTTTTCGGAGGGGGGGCCTATGAGCAGTTCTTC. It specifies CASSFFGGGAYEQFF.

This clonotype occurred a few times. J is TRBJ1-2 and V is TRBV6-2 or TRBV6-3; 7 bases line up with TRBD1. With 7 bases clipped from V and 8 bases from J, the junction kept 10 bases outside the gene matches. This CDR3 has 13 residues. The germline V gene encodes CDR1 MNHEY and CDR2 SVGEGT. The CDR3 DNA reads TGTGCCAGCACCGACTGGGACAGAGGAGGCTACACCTTC. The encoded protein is CASTDWDRGGYTF.